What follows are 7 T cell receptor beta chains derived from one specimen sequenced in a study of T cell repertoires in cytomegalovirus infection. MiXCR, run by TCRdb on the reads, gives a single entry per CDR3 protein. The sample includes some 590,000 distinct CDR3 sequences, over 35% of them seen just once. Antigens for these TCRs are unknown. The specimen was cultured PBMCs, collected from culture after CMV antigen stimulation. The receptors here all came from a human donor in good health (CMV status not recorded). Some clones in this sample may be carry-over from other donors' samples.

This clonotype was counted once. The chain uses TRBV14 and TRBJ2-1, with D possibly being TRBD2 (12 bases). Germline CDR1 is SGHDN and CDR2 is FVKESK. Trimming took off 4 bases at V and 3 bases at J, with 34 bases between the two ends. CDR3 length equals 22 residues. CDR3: CASSRTGGHDGTSGRRYNEQFF. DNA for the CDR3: TGTGCCAGCAGCCGGACAGGGGGCCATGATGGGACTAGCGGGCGTCGCTACAATGAGCAGTTCTTC.

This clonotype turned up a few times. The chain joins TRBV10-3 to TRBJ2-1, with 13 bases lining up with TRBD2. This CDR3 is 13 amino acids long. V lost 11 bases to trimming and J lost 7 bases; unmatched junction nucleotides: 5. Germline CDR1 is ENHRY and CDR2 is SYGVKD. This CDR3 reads CAVGTSGANEQFF. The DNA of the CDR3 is TGTGCCGTCGGGACTAGCGGGGCTAATGAGCAGTTCTTC.

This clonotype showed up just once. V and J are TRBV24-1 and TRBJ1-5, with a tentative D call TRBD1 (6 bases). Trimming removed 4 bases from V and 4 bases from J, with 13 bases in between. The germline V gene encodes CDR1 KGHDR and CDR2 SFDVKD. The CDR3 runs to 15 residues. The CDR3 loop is CATSESGTYNQPQHF. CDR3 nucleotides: TGTGCCACCAGTGAATCCGGGACATATAATCAGCCCCAGCATTTT.

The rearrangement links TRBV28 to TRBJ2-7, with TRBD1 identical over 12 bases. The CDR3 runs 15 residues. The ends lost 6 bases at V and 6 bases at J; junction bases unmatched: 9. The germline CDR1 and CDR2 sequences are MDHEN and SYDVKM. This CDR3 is CASRRGGQGAIEQYF. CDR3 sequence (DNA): TGTGCCAGCAGGCGGGGGGGACAGGGGGCCATCGAGCAGTACTTC.

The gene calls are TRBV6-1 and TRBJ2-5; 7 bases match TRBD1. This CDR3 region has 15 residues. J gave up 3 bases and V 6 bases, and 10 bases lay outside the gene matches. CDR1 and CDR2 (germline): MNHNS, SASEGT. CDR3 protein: CASRFVGTAKETQYF. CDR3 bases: TGTGCCAGCAGATTTGTCGGGACAGCCAAAGAGACCCAGTACTTC.

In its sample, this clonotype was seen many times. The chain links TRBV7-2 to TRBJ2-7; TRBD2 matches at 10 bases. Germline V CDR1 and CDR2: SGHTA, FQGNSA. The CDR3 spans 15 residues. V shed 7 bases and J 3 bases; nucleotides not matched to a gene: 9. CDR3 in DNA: TGTGCCAGCACCCCATTAGCGGGAGGTTTCTACGAGCAGTACTTC. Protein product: CASTPLAGGFYEQYF. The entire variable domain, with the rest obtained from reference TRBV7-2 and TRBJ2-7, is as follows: GAGVSQSPSNKVTEKGKDVELRCDPISGHTALYWYRQSLGQGLEFLIYFQGNSAPDKSGLPSDRFSAERTGGSVSTLTIQRTQQEDSAVYLCASTPLAGGFYEQYFGPGTRLTVT.

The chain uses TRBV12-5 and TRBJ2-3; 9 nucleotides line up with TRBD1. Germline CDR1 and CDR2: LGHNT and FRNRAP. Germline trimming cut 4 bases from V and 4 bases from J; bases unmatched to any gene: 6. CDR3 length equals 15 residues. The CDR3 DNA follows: TGTGCTAGTGGTTGGGGACAGGGAGTTGCAGATACGCAGTATTTT. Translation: CASGWGQGVADTQYF.